The clone carrying this T cell receptor (beta chain) was counted at least ten times. What it binds is not known. The CDR3 end lies 3 residues beyond the end of the read and is filled in from the germline J gene. These data originate in a study of T cell clonality in common variable immunodeficiency. The CDR3 totals 15 residues. V lost 0 bases and J lost 0, with 6 bases in between. The germline CDR1 and CDR2 sequences are ENHRY and SYGVKD. Regarding the study as a whole: Shared TCRbeta clones were fewer between CVID subjects than controls.

Sequencing used immunoSEQ multiplex PCR; TCRdb keeps in-frame clones, though not all of them. Altogether approximately 40,000 clones were found in the sample, and no singletons occur. This TCR was recovered from a person between 18 and 75 years old in good health. The gene calls are TRBV10-3 and TRBJ2-1, with D possibly TRBD1 on 6 matching bases. Sequencing was carried out using peripheral blood mononuclear cells. This CDR3 reads CAISESGGSYNEQFF. The DNA read from the CDR3 is TGTGCCATCAGTGAGTCAGGGGGCTCCTACAATGAG.